The 30 T cell receptor beta chains presented below share a single source sample, sequenced in a study of blood T cell repertoires in COVID-19. Here immunoSEQ multiplex PCR was the method, and the copy in TCRdb shows in-frame clones only, minus some. This sample has tens of thousands of clones, with about 89% found just once. The sequencing input was peripheral blood. The receptors were sampled from an older woman with active COVID-19.

V is TRBV9 and J is TRBJ2-3, with 11 bases aligning to TRBD1. V dropped 2 bases and J dropped 8; count of bases not matched to a gene: 7. Germline V CDR1 and CDR2: SGDLS, YYNGEE. The CDR3 has 15 amino acids. In nucleotides, the CDR3 is TGTGCCAGCAGCGTGCGGACAGGGGGCGGGGGTACGCAGTATTTT. Protein product: CASSVRTGGGGTQYF. Full variable domain (rest looked up from reference TRBV9 and TRBJ2-3): DSGVTQTPKHLITATGQRVTLRCSPRSGDLSVYWYQQSLDQGLQFLIQYYNGEERAKGNILERFSAQQFPDLHSELNLSSLELGDSALYFCASSVRTGGGGTQYFGPGTRLTVL.

This chain links TRBV12-3 or TRBV12-4 with TRBJ2-1; 11 bases are a match to TRBD2. Trimming at V came to 0 bases and at J to 13 bases, leaving 2 bases not matched to a gene. This CDR3 has 13 amino acids. CDR3 nucleotides: TGTGCCAGCAGTTTAGCTAGCGGGGGGGCTCAGTTCTTC. Protein product: CASSLASGGAQFF.

This sequence joins TRBV2 and TRBJ2-1; TRBD2 matches at 9 bases. V dropped 9 bases and J dropped 1; count of bases not matched to a gene: 4. The CDR3 is 14 residues long. From germline, CDR1 is SNHLY and CDR2 FYNNEI. This chain's CDR3 is CASGSGGSYNEQFF. The DNA of the CDR3 is TGTGCCAGTGGGAGCGGGGGGTCCTACAATGAGCAGTTCTTC.

This chain connects TRBV7-3 to TRBJ1-5; D uncertain. CDR1 and CDR2 from the germline V gene are SGHTA and FQGTGA. Trimming shortened V by 7 bases and J by 6 bases, and 25 bases separated the two germline ends. The CDR3 is made up of 17 amino acids. CDR3 residues: CASKSNTDGVGGQPQHF. CDR3 coding DNA: TGTGCCAGCAAATCGAATACAGATGGGGTCGGAGGTCAGCCCCAGCATTTT.

The CDR3 DNA follows: TGCGCCAGCAGCCAAGACTTACTAGCGGGGGGGTACAATGAGCAGTTCTTC. It yields the protein CASSQDLLAGGYNEQFF. The V and J genes are TRBV4-1 and TRBJ2-1, with TRBD2 identical over 13 bases. J gave up 4 bases and V 0 bases, and 3 bases lay outside the gene matches. The CDR3 contains 17 residues. Germline V gene lookup returns CDR1 MGHRA and CDR2 YSYEKL.

The chain recombines TRBV6-5 with TRBJ2-7; 8 bases agree with TRBD1. Trimming at V came to 2 bases and at J to 7 bases, leaving 13 bases not matched to a gene. The CDR3 spans 16 residues. Germline loops: CDR1 MNHEY, CDR2 SVGAGI. The chain's CDR3 is CASSYRAFQGAGEQYF. CDR3 bases: TGTGCCAGCAGTTACCGTGCATTCCAGGGGGCGGGTGAGCAGTACTTC.

The sample holds one count of this clone. The chain has TRBV10-3 and TRBJ1-3; D possibly corresponds to TRBD1 (5 bases). There are 14 residues in the CDR3. Trimming cost V 4 bases and J 2 bases, with 9 bases left between them. CDR1 is ENHRY, CDR2 SYGVKD, per germline. CDR3 DNA: TGTGCCATCAGTGTAGGCAGGGCTGGAAACACCATATATTTT. It specifies CAISVGRAGNTIYF.

The rearrangement links TRBV10-2 to TRBJ2-7; tentatively, D is TRBD1 (6 bases). The CDR3 has 15 amino acids. V dropped 5 bases and J dropped 0 bases, with 14 bases sitting between them. Germline V gives CDR1 WSHSY, CDR2 SAAADI. Here the CDR3 reads CASSIRQVGSYEQYF. CDR3 bases: TGCGCCAGCAGTATTCGACAGGTGGGCTCCTACGAGCAGTACTTC.

The chain joins TRBV18 to TRBJ1-2; 11 bases align to TRBD1. Germline assignment: CDR1 KGHSH and CDR2 LQKENI. The CDR3 runs to 15 residues. With 4 bases clipped from V and 8 bases from J, the junction kept 9 bases outside the gene matches. Here the CDR3 reads CASSLRRTGGKGYTF. The DNA for the CDR3 is TGTGCCAGCTCACTTCGTAGGACAGGGGGCAAAGGCTACACCTTC.

The CDR3 DNA reads as TGTGCCAGCAGCTCGCGACTAGCGGGGGACACTAGGGCAGATACGCAGTATTTT. Its translation: CASSSRLAGDTRADTQYF. The chain is built from TRBV7-2 and TRBJ2-3, with 12 bases aligning to TRBD2. CDR1 is SGHTA, CDR2 FQGNSA, per germline. The CDR3 contains 18 residues. With V trimmed by 4 bases and J by 4 bases, 12 bases remained unmatched.

The genes are TRBV30 and TRBJ1-1, with D unresolved. The CDR3 contains 12 residues. V gave up 2 bases and J gave up 8 bases, with 12 bases separating them. Germline values: CDR1 GTSNPN, CDR2 SVGIG (reference sequence). CDR3 DNA sequence: TGTGCCTGGAGTTGGGCACAGACGGAAGCTTTCTTT. Translating gives CAWSWAQTEAFF.

The rearrangement uses TRBV10-3 and TRBJ1-4, with D possibly being TRBD1 (5 bases). This CDR3 is 15 amino acids long. From germline, CDR1 is ENHRY and CDR2 SYGVKD. V dropped 3 bases and J dropped 4 bases, with 12 bases sitting between them. Here the CDR3 reads CAISDSEGVNEKLFF. CDR3 sequence (DNA): TGTGCCATCAGTGACTCGGAAGGGGTTAATGAAAAACTGTTTTTT.

The gene calls are TRBV4-1 and TRBJ1-5; D is undetermined. V gave up 1 base and J gave up 4 bases, with 11 bases separating them. Germline lookup yields CDR1 MGHRA and CDR2 YSYEKL. This CDR3 comprises 15 residues. The CDR3 protein is CASSQGIPGNQPQHF. The CDR3 DNA is TGCGCCAGCAGCCAAGGAATTCCGGGAAATCAGCCCCAGCATTTT.

The chain is built from TRBV5-4 and TRBJ2-7; 9 bases are shared with TRBD1. Unmatched junction bases numbered 6, after V lost 0 bases and J lost 2 bases. CDR1 and CDR2 (germline): SGHNT, YYREEE (reference sequence). The CDR3 spans 16 residues. The CDR3 sequence is CASSLVGQGSAYEQYF. For the CDR3, the DNA is TGTGCCAGCAGCTTGGTAGGACAGGGGTCAGCCTACGAGCAGTACTTC.

The V call is TRBV7-2, the J call TRBJ2-3; TRBD2 might be the D (7 bases). The CDR3 has 19 residues. With 2 bases removed from V and 0 bases from J, the gap between germline ends came to 21 bases. Germline values: CDR1 SGHTA, CDR2 FQGNSA. DNA for the CDR3: TGTGCCAGCAGCTTAAACAGTATAGGGGGGGGAACTAGCACAGATACGCAGTATTTT. Residues: CASSLNSIGGGTSTDTQYF.

The gene calls are TRBV11-2 and TRBJ1-3; TRBD1 might be the D (5 bases). Trimming took 4 bases from V and 3 from J, leaving 13 bases between them. This CDR3 contains 15 residues. Germline CDR1 is SGHAT and CDR2 is FQNNGV. As DNA, the CDR3 is TGTGCCAGCAGCTCGATGCAGGGAATTGGAAACACCATATATTTT. Protein: CASSSMQGIGNTIYF.

This clone was detected once. V usage is TRBV10-3 and J usage is TRBJ2-6; D may be TRBD1 (5 bases). The CDR3 runs to 16 residues. V shed 10 bases and J shed 0 bases, with 16 bases lying between them. Germline CDR1 ENHRY, CDR2 SYGVKD. The DNA for the CDR3 is TGTGCCACCGAGACAGTAAACCCCTCTGGGGCCAACGTCCTGACTTTC. Translating it yields CATETVNPSGANVLTF.

This rearrangement joins TRBV6-5 to TRBJ1-1; unclear D gene. CDR1 MNHEY and CDR2 SVGAGI come from the germline V gene. The CDR3 spans 15 residues. V was trimmed by 7 bases and J by 1 base, leaving 16 bases between them. CDR3 bases: TGTGCCAGCACGGGGAGGGTTTCTCCGAACACTGAAGCTTTCTTT. Translating gives CASTGRVSPNTEAFF.

Only one count was recorded for this clone. The rearrangement links TRBV5-1 to TRBJ2-1; 9 bases line up with TRBD2. The CDR3 spans 19 residues. V shed 2 bases, J shed 0 bases, and the junction held 12 bases outside the gene matches. Germline values: CDR1 SGHRS, CDR2 YFSETQ. The DNA for the CDR3 is TGCGCCAGCAGCTTAACGGGACTCGCGGGGGGGAGCTCCTACAATGAGCAGTTCTTC. This sequence encodes CASSLTGLAGGSSYNEQFF. Looking up the rest from reference TRBV5-1 and TRBJ2-1 gives the full variable domain: KAGVTQTPRYLIKTRGQQVTLSCSPISGHRSVSWYQQTPGQGLQFLFEYFSETQRNKGNFPGRFSGRQFSNSRSEMNVSTLELGDSALYLCASSLTGLAGGSSYNEQFFGPGTRLTVL.

CDR3: CASSQRDRGTEAFF. For the CDR3, the DNA is TGTGCCAGCAGCCAAAGGGACAGGGGTACTGAAGCTTTCTTT. The V gene is TRBV3-1 (or the pseudogene TRBV3-2), the J gene TRBJ1-1, with 10 bases that match TRBD1. Germline CDR1 is LGHDT and CDR2 is YNNKEL (reference sequence). J gave up 5 bases and V 2 bases, and 2 bases lay outside the gene matches. The CDR3 loop spans 14 amino acids.

The chain links TRBV19 to TRBJ1-6; perhaps TRBD1 as D (6 bases). Trimming pared 5 bases from V and 8 bases from J, leaving 16 bases between. This CDR3 comprises 15 residues. The germline V gene has CDR1 LNHDA and CDR2 SQIVND (reference sequence). The CDR3 sequence: CASSPLQGLDSPLHF. CDR3 sequence (DNA): TGTGCCAGTAGTCCCCTTCAGGGGTTGGATTCACCCCTCCACTTT.

This chain connects TRBV6-5 to TRBJ1-1; weak D call: TRBD1 (6 bases). The CDR3 runs to 15 residues. CDR1 and CDR2 (germline): MNHEY, SVGAGI. V lost 2 bases, J lost 8 bases, and 18 bases lay in between. The CDR3 region is CASSYRPDSAREAFF. CDR3 nucleotides: TGTGCCAGCAGTTACCGCCCGGACAGTGCGCGGGAAGCTTTCTTT.

The rearrangement joins TRBV5-1 to TRBJ1-2; TRBD1 agrees at 7 bases. The germline gives CDR1 SGHRS, CDR2 YFSETQ. V lost 4 bases to trimming and J lost 7 bases; unmatched junction nucleotides: 19. This CDR3 comprises 17 residues. Here the CDR3 DNA reads TGCGCCAGCAGCGTGGGAGGAACAGGGGCCGTAAAGCGTGGCTACACCTTC. Encoded protein: CASSVGGTGAVKRGYTF.

This clone appeared a single time. This sequence joins TRBV4-2 and TRBJ2-1, with 8 bases lining up with TRBD1. This CDR3 region has 13 residues. Trimming took 4 bases from V and 7 from J; bases not matched to a gene: 3. Germline CDR1 and CDR2: LGHNA and YNFKEQ. The CDR3 protein is CASSRRGLNEQFF. The DNA for the CDR3 is TGTGCCAGCAGCCGCAGGGGGCTGAATGAGCAGTTCTTC.

The rearrangement joins TRBV9 to TRBJ2-2; maybe TRBD2 (6 bases). The V end was cut by 2 bases, the J end by 4 bases, with 15 bases between. The CDR3 runs 16 residues. Germline V gene sequence: CDR1 SGDLS, CDR2 YYNGEE. This CDR3 is CASSVQMGTVTGELFF. The CDR3 nucleotides are TGTGCCAGCAGCGTCCAGATGGGGACTGTCACCGGGGAGCTGTTTTTT.

There are a few counts of this clone. The chain links TRBV5-1 to TRBJ2-2, with TRBD2 as a possible D gene (5 bases). Germline lookup yields CDR1 SGHRS and CDR2 YFSETQ. This CDR3 is 15 amino acids long. Trimming shortened V by 4 bases and J by 0 bases, and 10 bases separated the two germline ends. CDR3 sequence (DNA): TGCGCCAGCAGCCCGGACGGGGCGAACACCGGGGAGCTGTTTTTT. Protein sequence: CASSPDGANTGELFF.

The rearrangement uses TRBV30 and TRBJ1-1; D unresolved. V dropped 3 bases and J dropped 5 bases, with 10 bases sitting between them. The CDR3 has 12 amino acids. Germline V lookup: CDR1 GTSNPN, CDR2 SVGIG (reference sequence). The CDR3 spells CAWSPGVTEAFF. In DNA form, the CDR3 reads TGTGCCTGGAGCCCGGGAGTAACTGAAGCTTTCTTT.

This clone was detected only a few times. The rearrangement links TRBV18 to TRBJ1-2, with 11 bases that match TRBD1. Germline CDR1 is KGHSH and CDR2 is LQKENI. Trimming removed 2 bases from V and 6 bases from J; junction bases left unmatched: 8. The CDR3 extends over 16 amino acids. In DNA form, the CDR3 reads TGTGCCAGCTCACCAGGGCAGCGGACAGGGGGCAATGGCTACACCTTC. This translates into CASSPGQRTGGNGYTF.

The chain couples TRBV7-2 to TRBJ2-1, with D perhaps TRBD1 (5 bases). The germline V gene has CDR1 SGHTA and CDR2 FQGNSA. With 7 bases removed from V and 1 base from J, the gap between germline ends came to 11 bases. The CDR3 consists of 14 residues. CDR3 protein: CASTQGRSYNEQFF. CDR3 DNA: TGTGCCAGCACCCAGGGCCGTTCCTACAATGAGCAGTTCTTC.

The V gene is TRBV12-3 or TRBV12-4, the J gene TRBJ2-5; 7 nucleotides align to TRBD1. The trim removed 6 bases at V and 5 bases at J, leaving 3 bases unmatched. The CDR3 spans 12 residues. CDR3 region: CASRQTGETQYF. The CDR3 coding sequence is TGTGCCAGCAGACAGACAGGGGAGACCCAGTACTTC.